This T cell receptor beta chain was retrieved from a study of monozygotic twins with cystic fibrosis. The study's findings and limits: Co-twins had the most similar V usage for 13 of 16 pairs, J for 8.

Concerning this clone itself: Its specificity is not known.

TCRdb's table, derived via immunoSEQ multiplex PCR, lists solely in-frame clones and lacks some. This sample yields around 30,000 clones, of which 90% are seen a single time; approximately 0.5% belongs to the top ten. The germline V gene encodes CDR1 MNHEY and CDR2 SMNVEV (reference sequence). The CDR3 totals 14 residues. V was shortened by 4 bases and J by 9 bases, with 13 bases between the two germline ends. The chain combines TRBV27 with TRBJ1-6; D gene unclear. This clonotype was sampled from a girl aged 2-15 years with cystic fibrosis. Sequencing input: blood. CDR3 nucleotides: TGTGCCAGCAGTTACAGAGTTGGGCTTTCACCCCTCCACTTT. This translates into CASSYRVGLSPLHF.